This T cell receptor beta chain was captured by sequencing in a study of PD-L1 blockade in urothelial cancer. Only in-frame clones appear in the TCRdb table, and some are missing; sequencing was by immunoSEQ multiplex PCR. The data show 30,000 to 40,000 clones, 75% to 85% seen once. This clone was detected only once. The CDR3 sequence is 17 residues long. Germline CDR1 and CDR2: SGHRS and YFSETQ. With 3 bases removed from V and 7 bases from J, the gap between germline ends came to 23 bases. The V gene is TRBV5-1, the J gene TRBJ2-1, with TRBD2 as a possible D gene (6 bases). The material sequenced was PBMCs, taken around atezolizumab (anti-PD-L1) treatment. This clonotype originated in a man in his fifties or sixties with urothelial cancer. The CDR3 reads CASSSPLGGGAENEQFF. The CDR3 DNA sequence: TGCGCCAGCAGCTCGCCACTAGGAGGCGGGGCGGAGAATGAGCAGTTCTTC. Full variable domain (rest looked up from reference TRBV5-1 and TRBJ2-1): KAGVTQTPRYLIKTRGQQVTLSCSPISGHRSVSWYQQTPGQGLQFLFEYFSETQRNKGNFPGRFSGRQFSNSRSEMNVSTLELGDSALYLCASSSPLGGGAENEQFFGPGTRLTVL.